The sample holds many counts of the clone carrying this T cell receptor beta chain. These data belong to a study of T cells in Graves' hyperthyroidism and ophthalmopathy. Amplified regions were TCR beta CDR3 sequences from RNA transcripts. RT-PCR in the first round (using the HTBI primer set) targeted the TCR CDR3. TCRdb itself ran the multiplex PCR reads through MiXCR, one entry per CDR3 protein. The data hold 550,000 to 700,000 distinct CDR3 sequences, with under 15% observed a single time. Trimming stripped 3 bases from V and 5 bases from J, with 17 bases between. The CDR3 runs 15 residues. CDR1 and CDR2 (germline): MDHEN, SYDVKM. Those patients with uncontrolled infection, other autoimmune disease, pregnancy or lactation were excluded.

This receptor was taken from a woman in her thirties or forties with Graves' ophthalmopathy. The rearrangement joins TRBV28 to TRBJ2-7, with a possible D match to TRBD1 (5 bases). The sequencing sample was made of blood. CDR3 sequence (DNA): TGTGCCAGCAGTTTGGTCGATACAGGCCCAAACGAGCAGTACTTC. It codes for CASSLVDTGPNEQYF. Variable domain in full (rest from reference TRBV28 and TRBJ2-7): DVKVTQSSRYLVKRTGEKVFLECVQDMDHENMFWYRQDPGLGLRLIYFSYDVKMKEKGDIPEGYSVSREKKERFSLILESASTNQTSMYLCASSLVDTGPNEQYFGPGTRLTVT.